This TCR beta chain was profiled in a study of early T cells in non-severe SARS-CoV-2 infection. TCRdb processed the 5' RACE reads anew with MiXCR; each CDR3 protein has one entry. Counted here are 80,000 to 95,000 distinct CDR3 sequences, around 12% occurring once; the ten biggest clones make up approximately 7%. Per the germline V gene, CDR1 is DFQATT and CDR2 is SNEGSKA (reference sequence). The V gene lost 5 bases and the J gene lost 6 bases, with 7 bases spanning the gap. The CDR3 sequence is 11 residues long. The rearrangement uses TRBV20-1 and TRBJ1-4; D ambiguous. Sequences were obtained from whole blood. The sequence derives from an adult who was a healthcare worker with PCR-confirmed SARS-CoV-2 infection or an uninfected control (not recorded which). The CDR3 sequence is CSAVQYEKLFF. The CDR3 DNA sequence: TGCAGTGCTGTACAGTATGAAAAACTGTTTTTT.